This record covers a single TCR beta chain. The sample comes from a study of blood T cell repertoires in COVID-19. Study background: Collection of acute and convalescent COVID-19 samples took place in the United States, Italy and Spain. From T cells, B-cell-depleted T cells, or PBMCs came the material, which was cDNA or gDNA.

In the original analysis: Quantification of nucleated cells was approximated via reference gene primer amplification. Clones were sequenced by immunoSEQ multiplex PCR, and TCRdb holds only the in-frame ones, with some missing. Clonal size and the V and J genes are those of that table, whereas D and trimming came from the DNA. Of some 370,000 clones listed, 90% are singletons. The sequence came from a man in his late teens or twenties with active or convalescent COVID-19. Specimen: peripheral blood.

The DNA for the CDR3 is TGTGCCAGCAGCGAGGGGACAGCTAATCCCGGGGGGCAGTACTTC. This sequence encodes CASSEGTANPGGQYF. The V gene is TRBV11-3, the J gene TRBJ2-7; a possible D gene is TRBD1 (7 bases). CDR1 and CDR2 (germline): SGHNT, YENEEA. The CDR3 has 15 residues. V lost 5 bases and J 9 bases, leaving 23 bases between the germline ends.